The present TCR beta chain was sequenced within a study of metastatic and nonmetastatic thyroid tumors (dated by TCRdb to about 2020). General notes on the study: Repertoires were compared across peripheral blood and tumor or nodule tissue samples from malignant and benign thyroid patients.

CDR1 and CDR2 (MNHEY, SMNVEV) derive from the germline V gene (reference sequence). There are 12 amino acids in the CDR3, from cysteine to phenylalanine inclusive. Only the CDR3 portion is preserved as DNA: 36 bases, with reading frame beginning at the first base. V and J lose 6 bases and 8 bases, and a span of 10 bases separates them. The library was obtained by PCR. The listed sequencing device is Illumina HiSeq 4000. High-throughput sequencing was used to profile the TCR beta-chain CDR3 region of each patient. On the authors' methods: The researchers built a classifier to tell apart papillary thyroid cancer patients with distant metastasis, based on CDR3 differences among clinicopathological groups. To measure repertoire diversity the researchers used the Shannon index, while the Morisita-Horn index served to gauge how similar the tumor and blood repertoires were. Using fastp at Q25 and MiXCR, TCRdb reprocessed the public reads and kept productive beta chains. The V and J calls follow TCRdb's processing rather than the paper's. Across this sample there are 20,000 to 25,000 clones, with approximately 15% seen only once. The ten largest clones capture roughly a fifth of the sample.

No treatment had been received by any patient before thyroid surgery. Using T-cell receptor beta sequencing, the researchers looked back retrospectively at clinical samples from patients, gathered between the early 2010s and the late 2010s. Paper-wide results and their limitations: In both blood and tumor samples, TCR beta diversity was reported to be significantly higher in malignant tumors than in benign nodules.

This clone is labeled medium-sized (0.01 to 0.1%). Its antigen target is currently unknown. No much larger clonotype is one base removed from it; base qualities were not supplied. The chain joins TRBV27 to TRBJ1-4; no confident D gene assignment can be made. Material: blood. The TCR comes from a female donor with papillary thyroid cancer or a benign thyroid nodule (not recorded which). Some clones in this sample may be carry-over from other donors' samples. The CDR3 protein: CASRGFGEKLFF. The DNA sequence is as follows: TGTGCCAGCAGGGGATTCGGGGAAAAACTGTTTTTT. The CDR3 plus the reference TRBV27 and TRBJ1-4 genes for the other parts give the full variable domain: EAQVTQNPRYLITVTGKKLTVTCSQNMNHEYMSWYRQDPGLGLRQIYYSMNVEVTDKGDVPEGYKVSRKEKRNFPLILESPSPNQTSLYFCASRGFGEKLFFGSGTQLSVL.